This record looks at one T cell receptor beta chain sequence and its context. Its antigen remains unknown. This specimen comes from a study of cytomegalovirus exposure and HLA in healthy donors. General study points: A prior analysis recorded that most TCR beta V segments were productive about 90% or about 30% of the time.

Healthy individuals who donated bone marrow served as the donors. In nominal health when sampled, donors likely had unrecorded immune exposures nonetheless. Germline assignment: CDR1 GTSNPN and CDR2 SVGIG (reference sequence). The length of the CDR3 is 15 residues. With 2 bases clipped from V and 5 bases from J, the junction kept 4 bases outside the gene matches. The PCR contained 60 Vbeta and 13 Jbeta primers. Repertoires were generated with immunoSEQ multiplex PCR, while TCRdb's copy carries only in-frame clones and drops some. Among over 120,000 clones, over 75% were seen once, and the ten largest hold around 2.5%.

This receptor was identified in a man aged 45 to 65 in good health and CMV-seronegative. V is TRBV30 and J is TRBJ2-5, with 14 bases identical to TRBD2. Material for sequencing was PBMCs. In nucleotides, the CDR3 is TGTGCCTGGAGTCGGACTAGCGGGGGGCCGGAGACCCAGTACTTC. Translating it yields CAWSRTSGGPETQYF.